Below, one TCR beta chain is given with its context. Its specificity is not known. These data are taken from a study of graft-versus-host responses after intestinal transplantation. Study background: Grafts that recipients had were multivisceral, liver-intestinal, or isolated intestinal transplants.

Findings and caveats of the study: Detection of GvH clones occurred in recipient marrow, and some had their first appearance in ileum or blood. Early post-transplant HvG declines tracked with peak circulating GvH clone levels.

The data were produced by immunoSEQ multiplex PCR, yet TCRdb's version contains in-frame clones alone and is incomplete. Of over 9,500 clones listed, roughly three quarters are singletons. Tissue from the graft was processed to free its intraepithelial and lamina propria lymphocytes. The CDR3 is made up of 15 amino acids. V was clipped by 2 bases and J by 10 bases; unmatched bases: 8. CDR1 and CDR2 (germline): MNHEY, SMNVEV (reference sequence). Source: ileum tissue, taken roughly 470 days after intestinal transplantation. The chain couples TRBV27 to TRBJ1-6; 7 bases line up with TRBD1. The TCR was taken from a human patient who received an intestinal transplant, so some T cells may come from the graft donor. The CDR3 sequence: CASSLGGQGGSPLHF. The CDR3 nucleotides are TGTGCCAGCAGTTTAGGGGGGCAGGGGGGATCACCCCTCCACTTT.